This T cell receptor beta chain was recovered during a study of T cells after yellow fever vaccination. Regarding the study as a whole: The secondary response was weaker, and its peak arrived faster, on day 5 versus 15. Clones that expanded after primary vaccination mostly reappeared after the booster (roughly 96% CD4, 75% to 90% CD8).

A single record per CDR3 protein comes from TCRdb applying MiXCR to the 5' RACE reads. The repertoire consists of tens of thousands of distinct CDR3 sequences, with approximately 7% occurring once and the leading ten covering 25% to 30%. In germline, CDR1 is MGHRA, CDR2 YSYEKL. Trimming took off 2 bases at V and 4 bases at J, with 21 bases between the two ends. This CDR3 spans 18 amino acids. This clonotype has a count of ten or more. Its specificity is not known. The rearrangement uses TRBV4-1 and TRBJ2-1; tentatively, D is TRBD2 (6 bases). This sequence originates from a man aged 18 to 35 who received the YFV17D yellow fever vaccine. Sequences were derived from CD8+ T cells sorted from PBMCs, sampled more than 13 days after the first yellow fever vaccination. Here the CDR3 DNA reads TGCGCCAGCAGCCAAAATGCGGGACCCCACCATGTGTACAATGAGCAGTTCTTC. It translates to CASSQNAGPHHVYNEQFF.